This passage covers 15 T cell receptor beta chains from one sample sequenced in a study of OX40 agonist ivuxolimab in advanced cancers. Some clones are missing from TCRdb's copy, which holds only in-frame ones; the method was immunoSEQ multiplex PCR. The sample contains 55,000 to 60,000 clones, roughly 80% of which appear only once. This specimen consisted of CD4+ or CD8+ T cells sorted from blood, obtained in a trial of the OX40 agonist ivuxolimab. The receptors come from an adult with an advanced solid tumor such as melanoma, head and neck, liver or kidney cancer.

This chain uses TRBV5-4 with TRBJ2-4; no clear D gene. The germline V and J ends were trimmed by 2 bases and 0 bases, with 12 bases remaining between them. This CDR3 is 16 amino acids long. Germline V gene lookup returns CDR1 SGHNT and CDR2 YYREEE (reference sequence). CDR3 amino acids: CASSFPAMLAKNIQYF. The CDR3 DNA reads TGTGCCAGCAGCTTTCCGGCTATGTTAGCCAAAAACATTCAGTACTTC.

The rearrangement joins TRBV7-6 to TRBJ2-7; maybe TRBD1 (5 bases). The germline gives CDR1 SGHVS, CDR2 FNYEAQ. With 5 bases removed from V and 0 bases from J, the gap between germline ends came to 11 bases. CDR3 length: 14 residues. DNA for the CDR3: TGTGCCAGCAGCACGACAGTTAACTCCTACGAGCAGTACTTC. This encodes CASSTTVNSYEQYF.

The chain combines TRBV7-9 with TRBJ2-4; TRBD1 agrees at 7 bases. This CDR3 comprises 15 residues. With 6 bases clipped from V and 2 bases from J, the junction kept 7 bases outside the gene matches. Germline CDR1 reads SEHNR; CDR2 reads FQNEAQ (reference sequence). As DNA, the CDR3 is TGTGCCAGCAGGGGAGACAGGGCACCCAAAAACATTCAGTACTTC. Residues: CASRGDRAPKNIQYF.

CDR3 amino acids: CASRSRRINEKLFF. In DNA form, the CDR3 reads TGTGCCAGCAGAAGCCGGCGGATAAATGAAAAACTGTTTTTT. V gene TRBV5-8 combines with J gene TRBJ1-4; no definite D call. The length of the CDR3 is 14 residues. The ends were cut back, 5 bases at V and 5 bases at J, with 13 bases in the middle. Germline values: CDR1 SGHTS, CDR2 YDEGEE.

The V gene is TRBV30, the J gene TRBJ1-2; 9 positions agree with TRBD1. Looked up from germline, CDR1 is GTSNPN and CDR2 is SVGIG (reference sequence). The CDR3 loop spans 16 amino acids. The V and J ends lost 0 bases and 0 bases, in that order; junction bases with no gene match: 5. The CDR3: CAWSVVGQGSNYGYTF. The CDR3 region has the DNA TGTGCCTGGAGTGTTGTGGGACAGGGTTCTAACTATGGCTACACCTTC.

The CDR3 sequence: CASSLSSARGKNIQYF. As DNA, the CDR3 is TGTGCCAGCAGCTTATCGTCGGCTAGAGGAAAAAACATTCAGTACTTC. V and J are TRBV7-2 and TRBJ2-4; D is unclear. CDR3 length: 16 amino acids. Germline CDR1 and CDR2: SGHTA and FQGNSA. V was shortened by 2 bases and J by 4 bases, with 15 bases between the two germline ends.

V usage is TRBV7-7 and J usage is TRBJ2-3, with D perhaps matching TRBD2 (6 bases). In germline, CDR1 is SSHAT, CDR2 FNYEAQ (reference sequence). This CDR3 is built from 12 residues. The ends were cut back, 5 bases at V and 8 bases at J, with 11 bases in the middle. The CDR3 is CASSPHGGTQYF. In DNA, the CDR3 is TGTGCCAGCAGCCCCCACGGGGGTACGCAGTATTTT. Looking up the rest from reference TRBV7-7 and TRBJ2-3 gives the full variable domain: GAGVSQSPRYKVTKRGQDVTLRCDPISSHATLYWYQQALGQGPEFLTYFNYEAQPDKSGLPSDRFSAERPEGSISTLTIQRTEQRDSAMYRCASSPHGGTQYFGPGTRLTVL.

This chain uses TRBV18 with TRBJ2-7; the D is unclear. Trimming took off 5 bases at V and 0 bases at J, with 11 bases between the two ends. Germline lookup yields CDR1 KGHSH and CDR2 LQKENI. The CDR3 runs to 14 residues. The CDR3 loop is CASSSKDGSYEQYF. CDR3 coding DNA: TGTGCCAGCTCATCCAAGGACGGCTCCTACGAGCAGTACTTC. Supplemented by reference TRBV18 and TRBJ2-7, the full variable domain reads NAGVMQNPRHLVRRRGQEARLRCSPMKGHSHVYWYRQLPEEGLKFMVYLQKENIIDESGMPKERFSAEFPKEGPSILRIQQVVRGDSAAYFCASSSKDGSYEQYFGPGTRLTVT.

This rearrangement joins TRBV18 to TRBJ1-1; D uncertain. V lost 4 bases, J lost 1 base, and 10 bases lay in between. This CDR3 spans 14 amino acids. Germline CDR1 reads KGHSH; CDR2 reads LQKENI. The CDR3 is CASSQELGNTEAFF. The CDR3 nucleotides read TGTGCCAGCTCACAGGAACTGGGGAACACTGAAGCTTTCTTT.

The J gene is TRBJ1-5, the V gene TRBV18, with 7 bases identical to TRBD1. Trimming at V came to 5 bases and at J to 4 bases, leaving 5 bases not matched to a gene. Germline CDR1 KGHSH, CDR2 LQKENI. The CDR3 is 14 residues long. The CDR3 sequence: CASSTGQANQPQHF. CDR3 nucleotide sequence: TGTGCCAGCTCAACCGGACAGGCTAATCAGCCCCAGCATTTT.

This clone was recorded once. This rearrangement joins TRBV19 to TRBJ2-3, with a tentative D call TRBD2 (6 bases). V lost 4 bases, J lost 2 bases, and 10 bases lay in between. CDR1 is LNHDA and CDR2 is SQIVND in the germline V gene (reference sequence). The CDR3 has 14 residues. The DNA of the CDR3 is TGTGCCAGTAGTAGCGGGGCTAACACAGATACGCAGTATTTT. Translating gives CASSSGANTDTQYF.

The chain recombines TRBV5-1 with TRBJ1-3; 8 bases are shared with TRBD1. After removal of 2 bases from V and 0 bases from J, the junction contained 4 bases not matched to a gene. Germline V gene sequence: CDR1 SGHRS, CDR2 YFSETQ. This CDR3 has 16 amino acids. CDR3: CASSLLQGDSGNTIYF. CDR3 nucleotides: TGCGCCAGCAGCTTATTACAGGGGGACTCTGGAAACACCATATATTTT.

The chain recombines TRBV13 with TRBJ2-5; D gene ambiguous. The V gene's germline CDR1 is PRHDT and CDR2 FYEKMQ (reference sequence). The CDR3 extends over 12 amino acids. Trimming shortened V by 6 bases and J by 4 bases, and 9 bases separated the two germline ends. CDR3 DNA sequence: TGTGCCAGCAGTTTTACCCGAGAGACCCAGTACTTC. This sequence encodes CASSFTRETQYF. Filled out from reference TRBV13 and TRBJ2-5, the complete variable domain reads AAGVIQSPRHLIKEKRETATLKCYPIPRHDTVYWYQQGPGQDPQFLISFYEKMQSDKGSIPDRFSAQQFSDYHSELNMSSLELGDSALYFCASSFTRETQYFGPGTRLLVL.

This chain joins TRBV7-2 and TRBJ1-5; no definite D call. The germline CDR1 and CDR2 sequences are SGHTA and FQGNSA. The CDR3 loop spans 13 amino acids. The V end was cut by 2 bases, the J end by 4 bases, with 6 bases between. CDR3: CASSLWENQPQHF. For the CDR3, the DNA is TGTGCCAGCAGCTTATGGGAGAATCAGCCCCAGCATTTT.

This chain links TRBV10-3 with TRBJ2-1, with 10 nucleotides matching TRBD2. Germline lookup yields CDR1 ENHRY and CDR2 SYGVKD. The CDR3 has 15 amino acids. V was pared by 3 bases and J by 7 bases, with 6 bases of the junction left unmatched. The CDR3 loop reads CAISDWSSGRNEQFF. The CDR3, as DNA: TGTGCCATCAGTGATTGGTCTAGCGGGAGAAATGAGCAGTTCTTC.